A single sample is the source of the 15 T cell receptor beta chains below, sequenced in a study of blood T cell repertoires in COVID-19 (dated by TCRdb to about 2020). The method behind the library was the immunoSEQ multiplex PCR assay. TCRdb stores this immuneACCESS table with in-frame sequences only. Part of the clones is absent; in the studies checked, under half of the shortfall reflects unresolved V genes, and no reason is known for the rest. The sample table shows 130,000 to 150,000 clones, and about 86% are seen once. Over 8% of the sample belongs to the ten largest clones. Specimen: peripheral blood. These receptor sequences come from a human donor in a cohort sampled during active COVID-19.

The gene calls are TRBV7-3 and TRBJ2-5, with 10 bases identical to TRBD1. The CDR3 has 16 amino acids. The V gene end was trimmed by 6 bases and the J gene end by 2 bases; junction bases not matched to a gene: 9. Germline loops: CDR1 SGHTA, CDR2 FQGTGA. For the CDR3, the DNA is TGTGCCAGCAGTCTCAGACCGGGACAGGGGCAAGAGACCCAGTACTTC. Protein sequence: CASSLRPGQGQETQYF.

The V gene is TRBV10-2, the J gene TRBJ2-7, with 11 bases lining up with TRBD1. The germline V gene has CDR1 WSHSY and CDR2 SAAADI. V gave up 7 bases and J gave up 5 bases; unmatched junction bases: 4. CDR3 length: 13 amino acids. This CDR3 is CASIRTGGNEQYF. In DNA, the CDR3 is TGCGCCAGCATCCGGACAGGGGGCAACGAGCAGTACTTC.

This chain connects TRBV5-6 to TRBJ1-1; unclear D gene. CDR1 is SGHDT and CDR2 is YYEEEE in the germline V gene. This CDR3 has 12 residues. V lost 4 bases, J lost 1 base, and 5 bases lay in between. The CDR3 nucleotides read TGTGCCAGCAGCCTTAAGAACACTGAAGCTTTCTTT. Translating gives CASSLKNTEAFF.

The chain is built from TRBV29-1 and TRBJ2-7; D is possibly TRBD1 (6 bases). The germline V gene encodes CDR1 SQVTM and CDR2 ANQGSEA. The CDR3 runs 12 residues. The V gene lost 7 bases and the J gene lost 3 bases, with 13 bases spanning the gap. In nucleotides, the CDR3 is TGCAGCGCCGGGACATCTCACTACGAGCAGTACTTC. Protein: CSAGTSHYEQYF.

The rearrangement links TRBV14 to TRBJ1-4; 7 positions match TRBD1. Germline V CDR1 and CDR2: SGHDN, FVKESK. Unmatched junction bases numbered 3, after V lost 1 base and J lost 4 bases. This CDR3 is 15 amino acids long. CDR3 coding DNA: TGTGCCAGCAGCCAAGTGGGACAGCATAATGAAAAACTGTTTTTT. Protein product: CASSQVGQHNEKLFF.

The chain combines TRBV21-1 with TRBJ2-7; the table's D gene call, TRBD2, was not cross checked with the DNA. TRBV21-1 has pseudogene status. The length of the CDR3 is 16 residues. In DNA, the CDR3 is TGTGCCAGCCGCAAACGGAGGTCCAAAGCCCTGTACGAGCAGTACTTC. Its protein is CASRKRRSKALYEQYF.

Only a few counts were recorded for this clone. J is TRBJ1-5 and V is TRBV27; no definite D call. Germline V lookup: CDR1 MNHEY, CDR2 SMNVEV (reference sequence). This CDR3 spans 16 amino acids. The V end lost 2 bases, the J end lost 1 base, and 12 bases lay between the germline ends. CDR3 in amino acids: CASSLIPGLSNQPQHF. The CDR3 DNA is TGTGCCAGCAGTTTAATTCCAGGCTTAAGCAATCAGCCCCAGCATTTT.

This clone is a singleton in its sample. The chain has TRBV29-1 and TRBJ1-2, with 7 bases lining up with TRBD1. Germline V gene data show CDR1 as SQVTM and CDR2 as ANQGSEA. J gave up 6 bases and V 5 bases, and 9 bases lay outside the gene matches. CDR3 length: 13 amino acids. The CDR3 protein is CSVTPSGTDGYTF. CDR3 nucleotide sequence: TGCAGCGTTACCCCCTCCGGGACAGATGGCTACACCTTC.

This rearrangement joins TRBV7-9 to TRBJ2-3; 10 positions agree with TRBD2. The CDR3 has 16 residues. Trimming removed 1 base from V and 4 bases from J; junction bases left unmatched: 5. Germline CDR1 SEHNR, CDR2 FQNEAQ (reference sequence). CDR3 sequence (DNA): TGTGCCAGCAGCTTAGGCCTAGCGGGGGTGGCAGATACGCAGTATTTT. Its translation is CASSLGLAGVADTQYF.

The genes are TRBV28 and TRBJ1-1; D perhaps matches TRBD1 (5 bases). The length of the CDR3 is 16 residues. CDR1 and CDR2 (germline): MDHEN, SYDVKM. V was clipped by 4 bases and J by 5 bases, with 20 bases between them. CDR3 loop: CASSSWPEGSGTEAFF. CDR3 coding DNA: TGTGCCAGCAGTTCTTGGCCGGAGGGGTCGGGGACTGAAGCTTTCTTT.

The chain carries TRBV5-1 and TRBJ1-1, with a possible D match to TRBD1 (5 bases). The CDR3 has 16 residues. The germline CDR1 and CDR2 sequences are SGHRS and YFSETQ. Trimming stripped 1 base from V and 1 base from J, with 14 bases between. CDR3 sequence reads: CASSLNGQGQNTEAFF. CDR3 sequence (DNA): TGCGCCAGCAGCTTGAATGGGCAGGGCCAGAACACTGAAGCTTTCTTT.

V gene TRBV19 combines with J gene TRBJ1-1, with 10 bases aligning to TRBD1. J gave up 1 base and V 5 bases, and 10 bases lay outside the gene matches. The germline V gene encodes CDR1 LNHDA and CDR2 SQIVND (reference sequence). CDR3 length: 17 residues. CDR3 residues: CASSQGTGVSSNTEAFF. DNA of the CDR3: TGTGCCAGTAGTCAGGGGACAGGGGTATCCTCGAACACTGAAGCTTTCTTT. Using reference TRBV19 and TRBJ1-1 for the parts outside the CDR3, the full variable domain is DGGITQSPKYLFRKEGQNVTLSCEQNLNHDAMYWYRQDPGQGLRLIYYSQIVNDFQKGDIAEGYSVSREKKESFPLTVTSAQKNPTAFYLCASSQGTGVSSNTEAFFGQGTRLTVV.

V is TRBV10-2 and J is TRBJ2-1; 10 bases are shared with TRBD1. The CDR3 has 17 residues. Per germline, CDR1 WSHSY and CDR2 SAAADI. Trimming cost V 6 bases and J 14 bases; bases outside gene matches: 22. The CDR3 bases are TGCGCCAGCAGAACCGGGACAGGGGTTCCAGGGAATCTTTTCGAGTTCTTC. This translates into CASRTGTGVPGNLFEFF.

The rearrangement uses TRBV7-3 and TRBJ2-7; TRBD2 is a possible D gene (6 bases). Germline V gene sequence: CDR1 SGHTA, CDR2 FQGTGA. The V end lost 3 bases, the J end lost 6 bases, and 9 bases lay between the germline ends. The CDR3 loop spans 12 amino acids. CDR3 sequence: CASSFNGGEQYF. In DNA, the CDR3 is TGTGCCAGCAGCTTTAACGGGGGCGAGCAGTACTTC.

The V call is TRBV5-4, the J call TRBJ1-3; unclear D gene. The germline V gene has CDR1 SGHNT and CDR2 YYREEE (reference sequence). V was cut by 1 base and J by 2 bases, with 7 bases left in between. The CDR3 covers 14 residues. CDR3: CASSLTETGNTIYF. As DNA, the CDR3 is TGTGCCAGCAGCTTGACAGAGACTGGAAACACCATATATTTT.